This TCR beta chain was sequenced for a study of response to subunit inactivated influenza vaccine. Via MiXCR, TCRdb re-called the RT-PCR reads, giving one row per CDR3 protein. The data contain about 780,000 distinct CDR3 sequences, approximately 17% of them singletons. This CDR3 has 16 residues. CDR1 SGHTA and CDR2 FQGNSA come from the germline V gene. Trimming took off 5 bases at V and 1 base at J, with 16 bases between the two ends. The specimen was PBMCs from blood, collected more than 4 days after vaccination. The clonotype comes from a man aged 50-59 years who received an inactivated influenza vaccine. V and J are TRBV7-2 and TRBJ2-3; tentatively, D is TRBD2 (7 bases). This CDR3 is CASSRTGGRRTDTQYF. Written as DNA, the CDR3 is TGTGCCAGCAGCCGGACGGGGGGCCGGCGCACAGATACGCAGTATTTT.